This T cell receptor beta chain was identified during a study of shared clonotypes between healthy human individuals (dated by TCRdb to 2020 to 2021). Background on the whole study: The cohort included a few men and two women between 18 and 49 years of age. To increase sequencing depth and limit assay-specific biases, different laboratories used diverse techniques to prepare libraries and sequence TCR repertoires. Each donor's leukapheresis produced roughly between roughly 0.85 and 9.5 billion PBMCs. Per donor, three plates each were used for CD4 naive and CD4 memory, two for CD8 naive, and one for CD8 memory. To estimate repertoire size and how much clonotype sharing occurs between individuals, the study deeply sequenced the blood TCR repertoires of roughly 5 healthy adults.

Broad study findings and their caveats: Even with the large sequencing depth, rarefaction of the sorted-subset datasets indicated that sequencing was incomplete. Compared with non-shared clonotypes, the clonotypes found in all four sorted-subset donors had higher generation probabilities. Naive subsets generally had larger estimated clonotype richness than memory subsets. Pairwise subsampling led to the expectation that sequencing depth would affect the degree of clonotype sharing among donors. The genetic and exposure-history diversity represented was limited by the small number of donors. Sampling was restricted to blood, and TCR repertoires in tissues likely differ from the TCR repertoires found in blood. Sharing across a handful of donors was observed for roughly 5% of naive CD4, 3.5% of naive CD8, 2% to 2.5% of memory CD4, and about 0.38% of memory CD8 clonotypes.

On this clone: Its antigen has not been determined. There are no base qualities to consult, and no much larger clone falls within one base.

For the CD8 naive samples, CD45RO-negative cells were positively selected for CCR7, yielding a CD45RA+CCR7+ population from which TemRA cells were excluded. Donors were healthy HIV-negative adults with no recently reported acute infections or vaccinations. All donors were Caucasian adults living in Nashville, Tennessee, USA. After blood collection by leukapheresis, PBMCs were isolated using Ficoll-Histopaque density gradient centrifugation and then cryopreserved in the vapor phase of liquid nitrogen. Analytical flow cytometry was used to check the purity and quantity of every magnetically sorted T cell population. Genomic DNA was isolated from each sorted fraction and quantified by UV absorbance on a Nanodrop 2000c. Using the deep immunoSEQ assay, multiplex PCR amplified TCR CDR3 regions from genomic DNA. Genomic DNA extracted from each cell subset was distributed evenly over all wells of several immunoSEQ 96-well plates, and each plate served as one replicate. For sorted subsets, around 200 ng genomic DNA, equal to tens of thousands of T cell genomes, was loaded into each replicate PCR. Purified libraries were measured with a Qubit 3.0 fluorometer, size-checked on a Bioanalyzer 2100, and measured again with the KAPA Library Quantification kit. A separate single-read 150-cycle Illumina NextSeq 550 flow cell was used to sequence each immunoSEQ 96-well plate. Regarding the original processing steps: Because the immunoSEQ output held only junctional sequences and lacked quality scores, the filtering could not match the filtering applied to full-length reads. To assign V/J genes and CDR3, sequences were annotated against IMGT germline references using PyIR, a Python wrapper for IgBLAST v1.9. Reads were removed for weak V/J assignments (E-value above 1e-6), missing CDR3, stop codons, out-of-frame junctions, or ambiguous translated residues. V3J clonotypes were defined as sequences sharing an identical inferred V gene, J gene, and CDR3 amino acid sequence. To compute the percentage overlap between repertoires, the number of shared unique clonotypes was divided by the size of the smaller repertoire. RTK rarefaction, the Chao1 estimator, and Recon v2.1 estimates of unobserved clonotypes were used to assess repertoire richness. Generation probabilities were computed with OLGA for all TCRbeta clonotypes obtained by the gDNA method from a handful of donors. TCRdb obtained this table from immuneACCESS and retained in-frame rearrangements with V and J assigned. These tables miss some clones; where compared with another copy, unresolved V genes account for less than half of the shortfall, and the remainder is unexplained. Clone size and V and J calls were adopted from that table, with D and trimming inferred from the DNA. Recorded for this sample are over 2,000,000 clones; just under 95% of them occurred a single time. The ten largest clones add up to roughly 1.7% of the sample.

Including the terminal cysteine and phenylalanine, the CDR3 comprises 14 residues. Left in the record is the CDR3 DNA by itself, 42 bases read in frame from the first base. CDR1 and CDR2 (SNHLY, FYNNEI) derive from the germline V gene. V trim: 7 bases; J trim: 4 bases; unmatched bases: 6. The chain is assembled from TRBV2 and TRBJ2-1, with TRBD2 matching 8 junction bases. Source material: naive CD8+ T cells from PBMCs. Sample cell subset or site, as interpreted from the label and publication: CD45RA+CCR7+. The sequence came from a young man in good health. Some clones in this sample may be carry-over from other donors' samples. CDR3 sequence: CASIFSGEYNEQFF. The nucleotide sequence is TGTGCCAGCATTTTTAGCGGGGAATACAATGAGCAGTTCTTC.